This T cell receptor (beta chain) emerged from a study of neurological immune-mediated disorders. This clonotype was detected many times. In TCRdb, the 5' RACE reads were re-called with MiXCR into one record per CDR3 protein. Altogether over 50,000 distinct CDR3 sequences are present, about 3.7% being singletons, with the ten largest covering about 5.5%. This TCR derives from a man aged 35-49 years with multiple sclerosis. Material: PBMCs.

The CDR3 DNA is TGTGCCAGCAGGGGCGCAGAGACCCAGTACTTC. This gives the protein CASRGAETQYF. This chain joins TRBV2 and TRBJ2-5; D unresolved. The germline V gene has CDR1 SNHLY and CDR2 FYNNEI. V lost 6 bases, J lost 4 bases, and 6 bases lay in between. The CDR3 runs to 11 residues.